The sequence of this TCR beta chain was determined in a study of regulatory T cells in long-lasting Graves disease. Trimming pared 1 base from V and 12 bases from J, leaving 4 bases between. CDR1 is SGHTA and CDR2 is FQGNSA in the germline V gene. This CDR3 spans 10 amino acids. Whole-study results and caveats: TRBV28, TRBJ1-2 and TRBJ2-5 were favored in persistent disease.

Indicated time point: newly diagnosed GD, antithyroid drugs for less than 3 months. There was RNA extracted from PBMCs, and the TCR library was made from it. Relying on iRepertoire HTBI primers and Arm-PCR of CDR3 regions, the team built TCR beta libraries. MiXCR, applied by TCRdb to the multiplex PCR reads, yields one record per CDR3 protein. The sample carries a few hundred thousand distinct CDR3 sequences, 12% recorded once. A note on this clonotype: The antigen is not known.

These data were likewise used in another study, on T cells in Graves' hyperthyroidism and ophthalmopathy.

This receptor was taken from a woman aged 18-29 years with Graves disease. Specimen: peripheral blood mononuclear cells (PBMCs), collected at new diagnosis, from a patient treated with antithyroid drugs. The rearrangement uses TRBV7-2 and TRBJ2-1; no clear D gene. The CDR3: CASSLGGQFF. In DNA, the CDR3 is TGTGCCAGCAGCTTAGGCGGGCAGTTCTTC.